Below are 13 T cell receptor beta chains sequenced from a single sample in a study of identical twins. TCRdb reprocessed the 5' RACE reads via MiXCR and lists one record per CDR3 protein. Of roughly 500,000 distinct CDR3 sequences listed, 22% were seen once; the top ten hold about 0.93%. These data were likewise used in another study, on T cells expressing NK-cell markers.

Sequenced input: CD4+ T cells sorted from blood. The receptors were sampled from a young woman in good health.

The chain carries TRBV9 and TRBJ2-1; 10 bases match TRBD2. The length of the CDR3 is 14 residues. Germline CDR1 and CDR2: SGDLS and YYNGEE. Unmatched junction bases numbered 2, after V lost 1 base and J lost 7 bases. The CDR3 protein is CASSVSSGGNEQFF. In DNA, the CDR3 is TGTGCCAGCAGCGTATCTAGCGGGGGTAATGAGCAGTTCTTC.

There are a few counts of this clonotype. V usage is TRBV5-1 and J usage is TRBJ1-6; 7 positions match TRBD1. Germline values: CDR1 SGHRS, CDR2 YFSETQ. J gave up 10 bases and V 4 bases, and 8 bases lay outside the gene matches. The CDR3 is 14 residues long. CDR3 DNA: TGCGCCAGCAGCGTGGGACAGCCTGAATCACCCCTCCACTTT. As protein: CASSVGQPESPLHF.

Only a few counts were recorded for this clonotype. The chain recombines TRBV7-2 with TRBJ2-2; the D gene is possibly TRBD2 (6 bases). The CDR3 spans 14 residues. Germline loops: CDR1 SGHTA, CDR2 FQGNSA. V gave up 3 bases and J gave up 10 bases, with 15 bases separating them. Here the CDR3 reads CASSFYGGWEELFF. The CDR3 DNA sequence: TGTGCCAGCAGCTTTTACGGGGGTTGGGAGGAGCTGTTTTTT.

The chain links TRBV5-1 to TRBJ1-1; D is ambiguous. The germline V gene encodes CDR1 SGHRS and CDR2 YFSETQ. V shed 1 base and J shed 0 bases, with 7 bases lying between them. The CDR3 spans 14 residues. For the CDR3, the DNA is TGCGCCAGCAGCTTGAATCCGATGAACACTGAAGCTTTCTTT. This sequence encodes CASSLNPMNTEAFF.

The chain recombines TRBV12-3 or TRBV12-4 with TRBJ2-1; 11 nucleotides match TRBD1. The V gene end was trimmed by 6 bases and the J gene end by 6 bases; junction bases not matched to a gene: 4. There are 14 residues in the CDR3. CDR3: CASSTGTGGNEQFF. The CDR3 DNA reads TGTGCCAGCAGCACCGGGACAGGGGGCAATGAGCAGTTCTTC.

The table lists this clonotype with a few counts. A much more abundant neighbour one base away suggests this may be a read error. The rearrangement uses TRBV12-3 or TRBV12-4 and TRBJ2-5; TRBD1 aligns across 8 bases. The CDR3 runs to 14 residues. The trim removed 6 bases at V and 3 bases at J, leaving 6 bases unmatched. CDR3 region: CASSSGQAEETQYF. The CDR3 bases are TGTGCCAGCAGCTCGGGACAGGCTGAAGAGACCCAGTACTTC.

This clonotype was recorded a few times. The chain links TRBV5-4 to TRBJ2-5; D uncertain. Germline V gene sequence: CDR1 SGHNT, CDR2 YYREEE (reference sequence). This CDR3 has 13 residues. Between the trimmed V and J ends, which lost 0 bases and 5 bases, there was a span of 8 bases. The CDR3 nucleotides read TGTGCCAGCAGCTTGGCCTATGAGGAGACCCAGTACTTC. Translating it yields CASSLAYEETQYF. Variable domain in full (rest from reference TRBV5-4 and TRBJ2-5): ETGVTQSPTHLIKTRGQQVTLRCSSQSGHNTVSWYQQALGQGPQFIFQYYREEENGRGNFPPRFSGLQFPNYSSELNVNALELDDSALYLCASSLAYEETQYFGPGTRLLVL.

In its sample, this clonotype was seen many times. The V gene is TRBV30, the J gene TRBJ2-5, with 7 bases identical to TRBD2. The CDR3 has 15 residues. Germline values: CDR1 GTSNPN, CDR2 SVGIG (reference sequence). V shed 1 base and J 2 bases; nucleotides not matched to a gene: 7. CDR3 sequence reads: CAWSGASGYQETQYF. The DNA for the CDR3 is TGTGCCTGGAGTGGGGCTAGCGGTTATCAAGAGACCCAGTACTTC.

J is TRBJ2-7 and V is TRBV5-1; D is possibly TRBD2 (5 bases). V was shortened by 3 bases and J by 1 base, with 8 bases between the two germline ends. The CDR3 runs 13 residues. Germline CDR1 reads SGHRS; CDR2 reads YFSETQ. CDR3 in DNA: TGCGCCAGCAGCTCTAGCCCTTCCTACGAGCAGTACTTC. Translated, it gives CASSSSPSYEQYF.

V gene TRBV18 combines with J gene TRBJ2-7; weak D call: TRBD1 (5 bases). The CDR3 is made up of 14 amino acids. Germline CDR1 is KGHSH and CDR2 is LQKENI. The V end was cut by 2 bases, the J end by 6 bases, with 14 bases between. The CDR3 nucleotides read TGTGCCAGCTCACCATCAGGGCTCTTGGGCGAGCAGTACTTC. Amino acids: CASSPSGLLGEQYF.

This clonotype has more than one count but fewer than ten. The genes are TRBV27 and TRBJ2-5; the match to TRBD1 covers 10 bases. Germline-derived CDR1 and CDR2 are MNHEY and SMNVEV (reference sequence). V lost 6 bases and J lost 2; bases outside the gene matches: 0. CDR3 size: 13 residues. In DNA, the CDR3 is TGTGCCAGCAGGGACAGGGGGCAAGAGACCCAGTACTTC. Residues: CASRDRGQETQYF.

There are a few counts of this clonotype. The chain couples TRBV24-1 to TRBJ2-1; possible D gene TRBD2, 7 bases. The CDR3 totals 13 residues. In germline, CDR1 is KGHDR, CDR2 SFDVKD. Trimming pared 6 bases from V and 7 bases from J, leaving 12 bases between. The DNA for the CDR3 is TGTGCCACCAGTTGGGGGGGCTCGAATGAGCAGTTCTTC. Translated, it gives CATSWGGSNEQFF.

The CDR3 nucleotides read TGCGCCAGCAGTGAGTCCAGGGGTAACACCGGGGAGCTGTTTTTT. This gives the protein CASSESRGNTGELFF. The gene calls are TRBV10-1 and TRBJ2-2, with D possibly being TRBD1 (6 bases). This CDR3 contains 15 residues. The germline V gene has CDR1 WNHNN and CDR2 SYGVQD (reference sequence). The V end lost 0 bases, the J end lost 2 bases, and 7 bases lay between the germline ends.